This T cell receptor (beta chain) was sequenced for a study of T cell responses to AZD1222 COVID-19 vaccine (TCRdb year 2021). A note on the overall study: TCR sequencing was performed for some 250 trial participants, of whom around 200 were given two doses of AZD1222 and some 25 were given two doses of MenACWY control vaccine. Enrollment into the trials was organized by age into subgroups of 18-55, 56-69 and 70-plus years, and those subgroups contained roughly 140, 27 and 60 TCR-sequenced participants, respectively.

This clone was detected only once. Its target antigen remains unknown. Base qualities are missing; no much larger clone stands one base away. The V and J ends are trimmed by 5 bases and 0 bases, leaving 15 bases between them. From the germline V gene, CDR1 is SGHDN and CDR2 is FVKESK. Measured from the cysteine to the phenylalanine, the CDR3 is 16 residues long. Only the CDR3 portion is preserved as DNA: 48 bases, with reading frame beginning at the first base. What the study reported, not specific to this receptor: Vaccine-associated CD4 TCRs spanned the whole spike protein, with dominant responses in regions 160-218 and 743-854. Participants were mostly white British, with more females than males. The authors suggested clonal diversity may have been underestimated. In the small 56-69-year group, the increase in depth fell short of significance, most likely because of low power. Because no samples from the day 14 peak response were available, repertoires could be characterized only after the peak T cell response. After two AZD1222 doses, both the breadth and the depth of spike-specific TCRs were significantly higher than at day 0 and than in MenACWY recipients. Reportedly, close to half of the unique spike-specific TCRs recognized epitopes lying outside the regions that are mutated in the B.1.351 and B.1.1.7 variants. Conclusions about previously exposed vaccinees are limited because only 6 or 7 AZD1222 recipients were SARS-CoV-2 seropositive at baseline.

The CDR3 regions of human TCRbeta chains were analyzed by immunosequencing. For the original study's pipeline: Repertoire TCRs were checked for matches against a reference library of SARS-CoV-2-specific TCRs that had been generated using the MIRA antigen-specificity platform. Breadth meant the fraction of unique TCRs that were SARS-CoV-2-associated, whereas depth meant the fraction of total T cells that were SARS-CoV-2-associated. Using the MIRA data, each spike-specific TCR was assigned both to the spike region to which the TCR was reactive and to a CD4 or CD8 class. Log10-transformed breadth and depth values were compared by one-way ANOVA with Sidak's multiple comparisons tests. Imported from immuneACCESS, the table was reduced by TCRdb to in-frame sequences with V and J called. These copies leave out some clones; in studies compared against another copy, an unresolved V gene accounts for under half, and the cause of the remainder is not known. For V, J and clone size, that table is used; D and trimming come from the DNA. The sample yields over 65,000 clones; roughly 86% were counted once. Clones ranked in the top ten supply less than 8.5% of the sample.

The time point tag for this specimen amounts to: about 28 days (+/-7) after the second vaccine dose. Because spike-specific TCR depth and breadth did not differ between the two schedules, AZD1222 recipients who got a second dose at roughly 4 weeks were pooled with those who got a second dose at roughly 12 weeks. Vaccinee samples came from UK trials COV001 and COV002, including a single-blind randomized controlled phase 2/3 trial of AZD1222 (ChAdOx1 nCoV-19) in healthy adults. Trial participant PBMC samples were collected at day 0 and day 28 after the second dose for TCRbeta chain sequencing. Rearrangement joined TRBV14 to TRBJ2-3; confidence is insufficient to name the D gene. The sequencing here drew on peripheral blood, taken 28 days after the second AZD1222 dose. This clonotype was obtained from an adult who received the AZD1222 COVID-19 vaccine. The nucleotide sequence reads TGTGCCAGCAGCGTCATGTTCGTCTCTAGCACAGATACGCAGTATTTT. It specifies CASSVMFVSSTDTQYF.